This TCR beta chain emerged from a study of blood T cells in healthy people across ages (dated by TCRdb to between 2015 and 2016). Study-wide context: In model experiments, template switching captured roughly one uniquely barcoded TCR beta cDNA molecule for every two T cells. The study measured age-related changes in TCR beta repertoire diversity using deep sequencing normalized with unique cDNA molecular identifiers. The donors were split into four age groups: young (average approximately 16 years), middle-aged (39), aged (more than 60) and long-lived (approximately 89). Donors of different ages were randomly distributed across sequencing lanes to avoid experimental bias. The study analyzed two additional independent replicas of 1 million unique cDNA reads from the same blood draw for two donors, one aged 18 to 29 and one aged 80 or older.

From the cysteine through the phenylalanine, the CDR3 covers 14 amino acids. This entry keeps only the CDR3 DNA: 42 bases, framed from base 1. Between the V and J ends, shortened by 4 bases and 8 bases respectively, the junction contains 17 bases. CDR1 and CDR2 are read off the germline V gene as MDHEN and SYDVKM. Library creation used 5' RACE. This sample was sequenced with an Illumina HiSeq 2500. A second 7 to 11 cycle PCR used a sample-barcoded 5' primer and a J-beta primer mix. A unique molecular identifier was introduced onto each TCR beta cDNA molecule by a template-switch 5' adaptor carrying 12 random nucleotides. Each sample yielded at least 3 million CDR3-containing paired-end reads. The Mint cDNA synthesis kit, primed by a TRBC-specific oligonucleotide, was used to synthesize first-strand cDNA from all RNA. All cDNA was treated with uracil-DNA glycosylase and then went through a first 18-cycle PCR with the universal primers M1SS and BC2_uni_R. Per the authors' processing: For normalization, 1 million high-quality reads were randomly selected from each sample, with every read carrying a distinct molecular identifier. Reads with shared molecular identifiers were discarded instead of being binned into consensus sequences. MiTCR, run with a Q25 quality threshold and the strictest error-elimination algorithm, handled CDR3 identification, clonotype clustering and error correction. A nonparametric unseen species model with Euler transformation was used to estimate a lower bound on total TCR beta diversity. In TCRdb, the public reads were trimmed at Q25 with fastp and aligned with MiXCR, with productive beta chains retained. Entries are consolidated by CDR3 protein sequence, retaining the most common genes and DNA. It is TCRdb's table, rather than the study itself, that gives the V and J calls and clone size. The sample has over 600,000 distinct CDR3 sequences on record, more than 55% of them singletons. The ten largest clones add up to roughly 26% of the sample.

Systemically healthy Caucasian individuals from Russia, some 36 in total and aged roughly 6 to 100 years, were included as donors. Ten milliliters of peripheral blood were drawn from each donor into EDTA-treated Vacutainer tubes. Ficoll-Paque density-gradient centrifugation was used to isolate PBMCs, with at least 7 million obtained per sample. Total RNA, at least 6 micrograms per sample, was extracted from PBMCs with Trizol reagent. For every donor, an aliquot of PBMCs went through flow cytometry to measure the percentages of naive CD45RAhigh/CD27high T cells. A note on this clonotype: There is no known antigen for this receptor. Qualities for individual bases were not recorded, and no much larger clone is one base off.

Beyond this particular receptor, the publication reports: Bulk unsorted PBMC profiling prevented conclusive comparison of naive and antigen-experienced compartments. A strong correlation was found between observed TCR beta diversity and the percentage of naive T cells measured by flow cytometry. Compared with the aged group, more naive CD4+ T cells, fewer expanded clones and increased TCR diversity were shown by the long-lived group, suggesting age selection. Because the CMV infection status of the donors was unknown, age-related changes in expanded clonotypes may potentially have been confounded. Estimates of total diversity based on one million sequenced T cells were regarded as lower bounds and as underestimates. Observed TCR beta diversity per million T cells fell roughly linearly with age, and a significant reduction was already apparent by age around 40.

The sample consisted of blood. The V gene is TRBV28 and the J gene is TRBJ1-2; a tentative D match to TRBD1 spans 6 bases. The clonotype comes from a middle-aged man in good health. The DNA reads TGTGCCAGCAGTTACCCGTCAGGGGATGAGGGCTACACCTTC. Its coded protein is CASSYPSGDEGYTF.